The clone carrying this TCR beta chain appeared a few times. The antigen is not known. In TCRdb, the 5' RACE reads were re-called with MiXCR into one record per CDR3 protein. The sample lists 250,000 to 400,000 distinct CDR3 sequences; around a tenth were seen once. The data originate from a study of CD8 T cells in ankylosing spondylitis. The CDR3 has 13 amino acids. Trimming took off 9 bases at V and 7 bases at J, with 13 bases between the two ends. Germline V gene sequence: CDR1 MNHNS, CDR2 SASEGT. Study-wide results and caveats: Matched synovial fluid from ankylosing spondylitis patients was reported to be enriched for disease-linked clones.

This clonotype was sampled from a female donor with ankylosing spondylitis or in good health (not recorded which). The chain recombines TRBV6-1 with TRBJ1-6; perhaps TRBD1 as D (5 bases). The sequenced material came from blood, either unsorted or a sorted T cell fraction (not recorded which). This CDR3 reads CASGGPGNSPLHF. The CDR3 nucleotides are TGTGCCAGTGGGGGACCGGGGAATTCACCCCTCCACTTT.